Shown below are 22 T cell receptor beta chains from a single sample sequenced in a study of shared clonotypes between healthy human individuals. The assay was immunoSEQ multiplex PCR, and TCRdb's table has in-frame clones only and misses some. Of some 2 million clones in the sample, 85% to 95% were seen once. Sequencing was carried out using naive CD4+ T cells sorted from blood. Subset here: CD45RA+ positively selected. These receptors were obtained from a man younger than 35 in good health.

The chain combines TRBV10-3 with TRBJ2-7, with 7 positions matching TRBD2. Trimming took 6 bases from V and 6 from J; bases not matched to a gene: 2. Per the germline V gene, CDR1 is ENHRY and CDR2 is SYGVKD. This CDR3 contains 11 residues. CDR3 coding DNA: TGTGCCATCAGGGCTAGCGGCGAGCAGTACTTC. This sequence encodes CAIRASGEQYF.

The V call is TRBV6-1, the J call TRBJ1-3; 9 positions agree with TRBD1. This CDR3 has 16 amino acids. Germline V CDR1 and CDR2: MNHNS, SASEGT. The trim removed 1 base at V and 3 bases at J, leaving 4 bases unmatched. CDR3 sequence reads: CASSEGQGVFGNTIYF. The CDR3, as DNA: TGTGCCAGCAGTGAAGGACAGGGGGTGTTTGGAAACACCATATATTTT.

On this clone itself: Given a much more abundant clone one base away, this may be a read error. The V call is TRBV10-3, the J call TRBJ2-7; D is uncertain. CDR3 size: 11 residues. Trimming took off 5 bases at V and 6 bases at J, with 8 bases between the two ends. Per germline, CDR1 ENHRY and CDR2 SYGVKD. The CDR3 sequence is CAISFGCEQYF. CDR3 sequence (DNA): TGTGCCATCAGTTTCGGGTGCGAGCAGTACTTC.

The chain joins TRBV5-1 to TRBJ2-5, with D perhaps given as TRBD1 or TRBD2 (5 bases each). Germline V gene data show CDR1 as SGHRS and CDR2 as YFSETQ. CDR3 length: 14 residues. V was cut by 4 bases and J by 4 bases, with 14 bases left in between. CDR3 DNA sequence: TGCGCCAGCAGCGTAGGGACCCGGCGAGAGACCCAGTACTTC. This codes for CASSVGTRRETQYF. The full variable domain, its missing parts supplied by reference TRBV5-1 and TRBJ2-5, is KAGVTQTPRYLIKTRGQQVTLSCSPISGHRSVSWYQQTPGQGLQFLFEYFSETQRNKGNFPGRFSGRQFSNSRSEMNVSTLELGDSALYLCASSVGTRRETQYFGPGTRLLVL.

This sequence joins TRBV9 and TRBJ2-7; TRBD2 matches 14 bases. Trimming took 4 bases from V and 7 from J; bases not matched to a gene: 13. The CDR3 runs 17 residues. The germline CDR1 and CDR2 sequences are SGDLS and YYNGEE. CDR3 sequence (DNA): TGTGCCAGCAGCCCGGGACTAGCGGGAGAGGGAGTAAAGGAGCAGTACTTC. This gives the protein CASSPGLAGEGVKEQYF.

The chain joins TRBV4-2 to TRBJ1-5, with unresolved D. Germline V CDR1 and CDR2: LGHNA, YNFKEQ. The CDR3 consists of 16 residues. V was clipped by 1 base and J by 3 bases, with 13 bases between them. CDR3 sequence: CASSQGYGEVNQPQHF. DNA of the CDR3: TGTGCCAGCAGCCAAGGGTATGGGGAGGTCAATCAGCCCCAGCATTTT.

The CDR3 loop reads CASSQDGGTGELFF. The CDR3 DNA sequence: TGTGCCAGCAGCCAGGACGGGGGCACCGGGGAGCTGTTTTTT. The rearrangement links TRBV7-9 to TRBJ2-2, with D possibly matching TRBD2 (6 bases). With 5 bases removed from V and 4 bases from J, the gap between germline ends came to 11 bases. The CDR3 has 14 residues. CDR1 is SEHNR, CDR2 FQNEAQ, per germline (reference sequence). The full variable domain, in which reference TRBV7-9 and TRBJ2-2 provide the parts outside the CDR3, is DTGVSQNPRHKITKRGQNVTFRCDPISEHNRLYWYRQTLGQGPEFLTYFQNEAQLEKSRLLSDRFSAERPKGSFSTLEIQRTEQGDSAMYLCASSQDGGTGELFFGEGSRLTVL.

The rearrangement joins TRBV7-9 to TRBJ1-1, with D unresolved. Germline values: CDR1 SEHNR, CDR2 FQNEAQ (reference sequence). With 2 bases removed from V and 1 base from J, the gap between germline ends came to 8 bases. There are 14 residues in the CDR3. CDR3 coding DNA: TGTGCCAGCAGCTTAAGTCCAGAGAACACTGAAGCTTTCTTT. Encoded protein: CASSLSPENTEAFF.

This clone has only one observation. Written as DNA, the CDR3 is TGTGCCAGCAGTACCCGGGGGTCACAGAATAATTCACCCCTCCACTTT. Protein product: CASSTRGSQNNSPLHF. The V gene is TRBV2, the J gene TRBJ1-6; D perhaps matches TRBD1 (5 bases). There are 16 residues in the CDR3. V lost 5 bases, J lost 5 bases, and 16 bases lay in between. Germline loops: CDR1 SNHLY, CDR2 FYNNEI.

The rearrangement joins TRBV6-5 to TRBJ2-3; TRBD1 is a possible D gene (6 bases). The CDR3 runs 14 residues. The germline CDR1 and CDR2 sequences are MNHEY and SVGAGI. V was trimmed by 4 bases and J by 0 bases, leaving 8 bases between them. CDR3 coding DNA: TGTGCCAGCAGTTTTGGACAGAGCACAGATACGCAGTATTTT. Its protein product is CASSFGQSTDTQYF.

Notes on this clone: Other DNA sequences within the sample encode an identical CDR3. This sequence joins TRBV5-1 and TRBJ2-5; D is perhaps TRBD1 (6 bases). V was pared by 0 bases and J by 4 bases, with 13 bases between. The CDR3 has 15 residues. Germline-derived CDR1 and CDR2 are SGHRS and YFSETQ. The chain's CDR3 is CASSLEGGTRETQYF. CDR3 DNA: TGCGCCAGCAGCTTGGAAGGGGGAACGAGAGAGACCCAGTACTTC.

The genes are TRBV30 and TRBJ2-7; TRBD1 matches 8 bases. This CDR3 spans 15 amino acids. Per germline, CDR1 GTSNPN and CDR2 SVGIG (reference sequence). V lost 0 bases to trimming and J lost 2 bases; unmatched junction nucleotides: 6. The CDR3 coding sequence is TGTGCCTGGAGTGTGGGACAGGAGAAACCCTACGAGCAGTACTTC. It yields the protein CAWSVGQEKPYEQYF.

This chain uses TRBV7-6 with TRBJ2-1; 8 nucleotides match TRBD2. The J segment lost 5 bases and the V segment lost 2 bases, leaving 5 bases of the junction unmatched. Germline loops: CDR1 SGHVS, CDR2 FNYEAQ. This CDR3 is built from 15 residues. As DNA, the CDR3 is TGTGCCAGCAGCTTACCAGCGGGGGCCCACAATGAGCAGTTCTTC. Its translation: CASSLPAGAHNEQFF.

V is TRBV11-2 and J is TRBJ1-2; no definite D call. Trimming shortened V by 0 bases and J by 8 bases, and 10 bases separated the two germline ends. The CDR3 extends over 13 amino acids. From germline, CDR1 is SGHAT and CDR2 FQNNGV. CDR3 protein: CASSLDGVRGYTF. DNA of the CDR3: TGTGCCAGCAGCTTAGATGGCGTCCGGGGCTACACCTTC.

The chain carries TRBV5-8 and TRBJ2-7, with 7 bases identical to TRBD1. CDR1 SGHTS and CDR2 YDEGEE come from the germline V gene. V gave up 3 bases and J gave up 6 bases; unmatched junction bases: 9. This CDR3 is built from 14 residues. CDR3 in DNA: TGTGCCAGCAGCTCCACACTCCCAGGGGGCGAGCAGTACTTC. Amino acids: CASSSTLPGGEQYF.

V is TRBV18 and J is TRBJ2-1; TRBD2 aligns across 8 bases. The junction had 4 bases not matched to a gene; V was cut back by 2 bases and J by 7 bases. Germline assignment: CDR1 KGHSH and CDR2 LQKENI. The CDR3 is 14 residues long. CDR3 DNA sequence: TGTGCCAGCTCACCAGAGGGACTAGGGAATGAGCAGTTCTTC. It encodes CASSPEGLGNEQFF.

The chain joins TRBV11-2 to TRBJ2-7; D possibly corresponds to TRBD1 (5 bases). The germline CDR1 and CDR2 sequences are SGHAT and FQNNGV. CDR3 length: 14 residues. Trimming cost V 1 base and J 2 bases, with 9 bases left between them. DNA for the CDR3: TGTGCCAGCAGCTTAGGCAGGGCGACCTACGAGCAGTACTTC. This sequence encodes CASSLGRATYEQYF. The full variable domain, in which reference TRBV11-2 and TRBJ2-7 provide the parts outside the CDR3, is EAGVAQSPRYKIIEKRQSVAFWCNPISGHATLYWYQQILGQGPKLLIQFQNNGVVDDSQLPKDRFSAERLKGVDSTLKIQPAKLEDSAVYLCASSLGRATYEQYFGPGTRLTVT.

The chain has TRBV5-1 and TRBJ2-7, with unresolved D. This CDR3 is 14 amino acids long. Germline V gives CDR1 SGHRS, CDR2 YFSETQ. Deletions cut 4 bases from V and 0 bases from J, with 11 bases between. The CDR3 region has the DNA TGCGCCAGCAGCCCTTTTAGGAGCTCCTACGAGCAGTACTTC. Protein product: CASSPFRSSYEQYF.

This clone was observed once. The chain couples TRBV18 to TRBJ1-4; D call uncertain. Trimming cost V 6 bases and J 1 base, with 12 bases left between them. Looked up from germline, CDR1 is KGHSH and CDR2 is LQKENI. CDR3 length equals 15 residues. The CDR3 here is CASSRTGLTNEKLFF. The CDR3 bases are TGTGCCAGCTCGCGAACCGGGTTAACTAATGAAAAACTGTTTTTT.

This chain uses TRBV27 with TRBJ2-7; 10 bases align to TRBD2. The CDR3 extends over 16 amino acids. Looked up from germline, CDR1 is MNHEY and CDR2 is SMNVEV (reference sequence). J lost 1 base, V lost 2 bases, and 5 bases had no gene match. CDR3 sequence (DNA): TGTGCCAGCAGTTTAACTAGCGGGACCTTTTCCTACGAGCAGTACTTC. This encodes CASSLTSGTFSYEQYF.

Comment on this clone: The sample contains more than one DNA sequence encoding this CDR3. The V and J genes are TRBV18 and TRBJ2-7, with a possible D match to TRBD2 (5 bases). CDR1 and CDR2 from the germline V gene are KGHSH and LQKENI. V lost 0 bases and J 7 bases, leaving 10 bases between the germline ends. The CDR3 covers 13 residues. CDR3 amino acids: CASSPPGNGEQYF. CDR3 in DNA: TGTGCCAGCTCACCACCCGGGAATGGGGAGCAGTACTTC.

Ten or more counts support this clone. The chain couples TRBV6-6 to TRBJ1-3; TRBD1 aligns across 10 bases. The CDR3 runs 15 residues. Looked up from germline, CDR1 is MNHNY and CDR2 is SVGAGI (reference sequence). The ends lost 6 bases at V and 3 bases at J; junction bases unmatched: 5. The CDR3 DNA is TGTGCCAGCAGACGACAGGGGGCTGGTGGAAACACCATATATTTT. Encoded protein: CASRRQGAGGNTIYF.